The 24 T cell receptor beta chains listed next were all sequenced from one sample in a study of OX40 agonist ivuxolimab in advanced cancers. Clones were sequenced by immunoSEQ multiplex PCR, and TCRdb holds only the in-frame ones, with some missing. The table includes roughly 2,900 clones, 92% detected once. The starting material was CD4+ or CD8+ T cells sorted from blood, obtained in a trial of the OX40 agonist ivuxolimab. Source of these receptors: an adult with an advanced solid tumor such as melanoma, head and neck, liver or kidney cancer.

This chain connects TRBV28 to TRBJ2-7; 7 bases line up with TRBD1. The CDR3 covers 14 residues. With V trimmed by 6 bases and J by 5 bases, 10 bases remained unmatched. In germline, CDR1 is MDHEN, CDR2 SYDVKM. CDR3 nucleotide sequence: TGTGCCAGCAGCTTGGACAGGCGAAGCGACGAGCAGTACTTC. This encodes CASSLDRRSDEQYF.

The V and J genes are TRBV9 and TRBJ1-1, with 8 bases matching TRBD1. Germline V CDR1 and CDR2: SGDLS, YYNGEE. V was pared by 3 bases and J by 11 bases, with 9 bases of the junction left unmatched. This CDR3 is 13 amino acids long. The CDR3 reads CASSAQGAHNAFF. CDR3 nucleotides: TGTGCCAGCAGCGCGCAGGGGGCTCATAATGCTTTCTTT.

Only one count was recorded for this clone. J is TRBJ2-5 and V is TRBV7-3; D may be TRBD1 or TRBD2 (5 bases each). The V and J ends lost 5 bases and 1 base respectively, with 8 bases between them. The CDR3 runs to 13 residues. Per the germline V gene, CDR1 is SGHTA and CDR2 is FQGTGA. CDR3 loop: CASSLGTQETQYF. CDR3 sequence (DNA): TGTGCCAGCAGCCTCGGGACCCAAGAGACCCAGTACTTC. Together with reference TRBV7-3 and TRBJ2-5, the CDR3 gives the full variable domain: GAGVSQTPSNKVTEKGKYVELRCDPISGHTALYWYRQSLGQGPEFLIYFQGTGAADDSGLPNDRFFAVRPEGSVSTLKIQRTERGDSAVYLCASSLGTQETQYFGPGTRLLVL.

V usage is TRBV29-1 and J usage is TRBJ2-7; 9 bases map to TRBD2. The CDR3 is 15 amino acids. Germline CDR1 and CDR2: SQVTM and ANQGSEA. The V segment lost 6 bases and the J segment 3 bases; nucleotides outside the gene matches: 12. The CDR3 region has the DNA TGCAGCGTCCTAAAACTAGCGGGTAAATACTACGAGCAGTACTTC. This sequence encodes CSVLKLAGKYYEQYF.

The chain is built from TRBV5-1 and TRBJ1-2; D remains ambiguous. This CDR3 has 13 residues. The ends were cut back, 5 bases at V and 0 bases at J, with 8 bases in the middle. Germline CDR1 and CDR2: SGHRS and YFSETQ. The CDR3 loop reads CASRTDPNYGYTF. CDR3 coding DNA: TGCGCCAGCAGAACAGATCCTAACTATGGCTACACCTTC.

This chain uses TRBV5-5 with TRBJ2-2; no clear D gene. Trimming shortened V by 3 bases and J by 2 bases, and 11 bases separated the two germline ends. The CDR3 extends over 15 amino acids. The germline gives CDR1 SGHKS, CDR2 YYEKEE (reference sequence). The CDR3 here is CASSSRTANTGELFF. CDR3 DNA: TGTGCCAGCAGCTCACGCACCGCAAACACCGGGGAGCTGTTTTTT.

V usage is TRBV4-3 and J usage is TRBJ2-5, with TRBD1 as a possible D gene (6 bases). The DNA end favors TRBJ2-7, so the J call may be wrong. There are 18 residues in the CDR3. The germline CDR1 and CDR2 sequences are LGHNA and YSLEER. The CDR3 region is CASSLTGPPHPSSYEQYF. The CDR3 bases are TGCGCCAGCAGCCTTACAGGGCCCCCTCACCCAAGCTCCTACGAGCAGTACTTC.

The CDR3 nucleotides read TGTGCCAGCAGCTTAGCCGAGGGCACTGAAGCTTTCTTT. The encoded protein is CASSLAEGTEAFF. V and J are TRBV7-3 and TRBJ1-1; D gene ambiguous. V was clipped by 2 bases and J by 4 bases, with 8 bases between them. The CDR3 covers 13 residues. CDR1 is SGHTA and CDR2 is FQGTGA in the germline V gene.

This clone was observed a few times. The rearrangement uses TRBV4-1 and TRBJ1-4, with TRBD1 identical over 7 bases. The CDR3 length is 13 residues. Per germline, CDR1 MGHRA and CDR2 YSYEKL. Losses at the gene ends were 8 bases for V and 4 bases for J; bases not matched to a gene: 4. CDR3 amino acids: CASGQVFNEKLFF. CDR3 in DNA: TGCGCCAGCGGACAGGTTTTTAATGAAAAACTGTTTTTT.

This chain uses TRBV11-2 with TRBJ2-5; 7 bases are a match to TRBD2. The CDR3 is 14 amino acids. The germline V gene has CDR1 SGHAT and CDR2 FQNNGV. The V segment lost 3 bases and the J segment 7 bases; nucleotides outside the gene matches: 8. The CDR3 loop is CASSLVAGTRTQYF. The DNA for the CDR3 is TGTGCCAGCAGCTTGGTAGCGGGCACGAGGACCCAGTACTTC.

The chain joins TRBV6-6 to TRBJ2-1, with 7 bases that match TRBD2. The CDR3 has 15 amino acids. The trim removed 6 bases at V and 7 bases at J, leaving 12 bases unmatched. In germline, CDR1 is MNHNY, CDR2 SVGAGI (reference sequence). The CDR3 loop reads CASSTSGANQNEQFF. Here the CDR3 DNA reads TGTGCCAGCAGCACAAGCGGGGCGAACCAGAATGAGCAGTTCTTC.

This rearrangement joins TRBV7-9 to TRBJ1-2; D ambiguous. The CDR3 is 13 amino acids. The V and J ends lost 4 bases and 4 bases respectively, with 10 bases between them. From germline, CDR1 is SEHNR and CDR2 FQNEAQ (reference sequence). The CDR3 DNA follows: TGTGCCAGCAGCTCTGACCCAGGCTATGGCTACACCTTC. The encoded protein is CASSSDPGYGYTF. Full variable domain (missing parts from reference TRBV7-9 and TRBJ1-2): DTGVSQNPRHKITKRGQNVTFRCDPISEHNRLYWYRQTLGQGPEFLTYFQNEAQLEKSRLLSDRFSAERPKGSFSTLEIQRTEQGDSAMYLCASSSDPGYGYTFGSGTRLTVV.

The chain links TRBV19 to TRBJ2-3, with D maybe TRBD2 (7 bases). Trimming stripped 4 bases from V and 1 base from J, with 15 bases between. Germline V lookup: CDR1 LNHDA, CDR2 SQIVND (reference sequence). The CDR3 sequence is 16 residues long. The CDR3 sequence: CASSREGRGRTDTQYF. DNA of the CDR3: TGTGCCAGTAGTAGGGAGGGGCGGGGGCGCACAGATACGCAGTATTTT.

CDR3 DNA: TGCGCCAGCAGCGCCGGGACAGGGACTTACTATGGCTACACCTTC. This translates into CASSAGTGTYYGYTF. The chain couples TRBV5-1 to TRBJ1-2, with TRBD1 identical over 9 bases. The trim removed 4 bases at V and 3 bases at J, leaving 7 bases unmatched. Germline V gives CDR1 SGHRS, CDR2 YFSETQ. CDR3 length: 15 residues.

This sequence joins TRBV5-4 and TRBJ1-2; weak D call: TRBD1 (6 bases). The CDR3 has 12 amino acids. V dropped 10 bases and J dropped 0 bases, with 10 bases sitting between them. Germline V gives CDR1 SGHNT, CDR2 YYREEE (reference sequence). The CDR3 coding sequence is TGTGCCTGGGGGGCGTCTAACTATGGCTACACCTTC. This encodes CAWGASNYGYTF.

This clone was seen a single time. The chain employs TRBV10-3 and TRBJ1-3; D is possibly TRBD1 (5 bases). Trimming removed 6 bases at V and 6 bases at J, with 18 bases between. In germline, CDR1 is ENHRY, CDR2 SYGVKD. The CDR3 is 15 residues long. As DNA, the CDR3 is TGTGCCATCAGCGGGACTGGGGCGAGAGAAAACACCATATATTTT. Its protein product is CAISGTGARENTIYF.

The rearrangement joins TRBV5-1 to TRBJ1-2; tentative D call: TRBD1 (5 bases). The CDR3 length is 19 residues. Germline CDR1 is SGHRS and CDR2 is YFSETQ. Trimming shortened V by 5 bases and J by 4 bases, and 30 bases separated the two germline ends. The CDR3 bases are TGCGCCAGCAGTTATGTAGGTCGGGGTACTTCCTTGGGGCTCTATGGCTACACCTTC. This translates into CASSYVGRGTSLGLYGYTF.

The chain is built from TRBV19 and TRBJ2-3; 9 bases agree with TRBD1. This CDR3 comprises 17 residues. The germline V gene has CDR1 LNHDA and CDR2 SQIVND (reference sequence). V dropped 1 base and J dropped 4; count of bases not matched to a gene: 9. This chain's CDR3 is CASSIAAPGQGPDTQYF. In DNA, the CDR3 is TGTGCCAGTAGTATAGCAGCCCCGGGACAGGGACCAGATACGCAGTATTTT. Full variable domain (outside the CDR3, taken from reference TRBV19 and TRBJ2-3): DGGITQSPKYLFRKEGQNVTLSCEQNLNHDAMYWYRQDPGQGLRLIYYSQIVNDFQKGDIAEGYSVSREKKESFPLTVTSAQKNPTAFYLCASSIAAPGQGPDTQYFGPGTRLTVL.

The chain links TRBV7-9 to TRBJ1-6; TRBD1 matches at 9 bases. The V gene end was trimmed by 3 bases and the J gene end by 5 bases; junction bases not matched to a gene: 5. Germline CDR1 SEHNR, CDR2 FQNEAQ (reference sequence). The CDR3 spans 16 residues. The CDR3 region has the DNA TGTGCCAGCAGCTTCAGACAGGGGGTCCATAATTCACCCCTCCACTTT. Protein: CASSFRQGVHNSPLHF.

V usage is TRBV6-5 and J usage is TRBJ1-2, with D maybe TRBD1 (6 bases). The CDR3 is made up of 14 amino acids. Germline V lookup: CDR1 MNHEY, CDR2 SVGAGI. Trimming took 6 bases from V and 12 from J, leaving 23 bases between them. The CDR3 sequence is CASSPSGGAERNTF. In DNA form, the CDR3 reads TGTGCCAGCAGCCCCAGTGGGGGGGCGGAAAGAAACACCTTC.

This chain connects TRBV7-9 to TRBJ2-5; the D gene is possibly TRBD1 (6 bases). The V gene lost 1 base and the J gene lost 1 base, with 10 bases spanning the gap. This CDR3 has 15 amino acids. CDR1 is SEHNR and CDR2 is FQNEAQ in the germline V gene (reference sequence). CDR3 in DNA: TGTGCCAGCAGCTTAGGAACAGGGATCCAAGAGACCCAGTACTTC. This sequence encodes CASSLGTGIQETQYF.

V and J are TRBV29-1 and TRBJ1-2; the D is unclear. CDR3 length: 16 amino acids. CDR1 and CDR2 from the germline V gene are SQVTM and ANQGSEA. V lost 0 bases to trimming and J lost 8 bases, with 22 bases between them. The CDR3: CSVEEMPIPMREGYTF. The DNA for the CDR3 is TGCAGCGTTGAAGAAATGCCGATCCCGATGAGAGAGGGCTACACCTTC.

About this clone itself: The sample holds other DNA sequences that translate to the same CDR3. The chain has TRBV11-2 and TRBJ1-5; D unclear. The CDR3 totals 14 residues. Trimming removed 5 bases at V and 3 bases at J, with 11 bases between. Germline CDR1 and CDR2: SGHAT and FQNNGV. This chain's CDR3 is CASSLGLTNQPQHF. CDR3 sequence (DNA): TGTGCCAGCAGCCTAGGGCTTACCAATCAGCCCCAGCATTTT.

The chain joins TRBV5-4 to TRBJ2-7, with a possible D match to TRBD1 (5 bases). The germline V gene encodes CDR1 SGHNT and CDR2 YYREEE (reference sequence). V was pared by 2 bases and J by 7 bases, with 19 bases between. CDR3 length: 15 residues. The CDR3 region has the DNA TGTGCCAGCAGCTTCGGCAGGGTACCCTCGAGGGAGCAGTACTTC. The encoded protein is CASSFGRVPSREQYF.